The 27 T cell receptor beta chains below come from one sample, sequenced in a study of cytomegalovirus exposure and HLA in healthy donors. The PCR was carried out with 60 Vbeta primers and 13 Jbeta primers. Here immunoSEQ multiplex PCR was the method, and the copy in TCRdb shows in-frame clones only, minus some. The sample has about 85,000 clones, 60% to 80% seen once. Material: PBMCs. The source is a boy aged 10-17 years in good health and CMV-seronegative.

The V and J genes are TRBV6-5 and TRBJ1-2; no clear D gene. Trimming stripped 0 bases from V and 2 bases from J, with 7 bases between. The germline gives CDR1 MNHEY, CDR2 SVGAGI. The CDR3 sequence is 14 residues long. The DNA for the CDR3 is TGTGCCAGCAGTTACTCGAGGCAGAACTATGGCTACACCTTC. This codes for CASSYSRQNYGYTF.

This chain connects TRBV28 to TRBJ2-7; D possibly corresponds to TRBD2 (6 bases). Looked up from germline, CDR1 is MDHEN and CDR2 is SYDVKM. This CDR3 region has 16 residues. Trimming removed 4 bases from V and 5 bases from J, with 21 bases in between. CDR3 loop: CASSYRGNRRAHEQYF. In nucleotides, the CDR3 is TGTGCCAGCAGTTATCGGGGGAACCGACGGGCCCACGAGCAGTACTTC.

This clone has a single count. This chain uses TRBV28 with TRBJ2-7; 7 nucleotides line up with TRBD2. The CDR3 spans 16 residues. The germline V gene has CDR1 MDHEN and CDR2 SYDVKM. The V and J ends lost 2 bases and 3 bases, in that order; junction bases with no gene match: 10. The CDR3 nucleotides are TGTGCCAGCAGTTTAGGCGTAGCGGGTTCAGTCTACGAGCAGTACTTC. This codes for CASSLGVAGSVYEQYF.

The CDR3 loop reads CAWSITGRYSNQPQHF. The CDR3 nucleotides read TGTGCCTGGAGCATCACAGGGAGATATAGCAATCAGCCCCAGCATTTT. This chain connects TRBV30 to TRBJ1-5; TRBD1 is a possible D gene (6 bases). The CDR3 contains 16 residues. Trimming pared 3 bases from V and 0 bases from J, leaving 15 bases between. Germline loops: CDR1 GTSNPN, CDR2 SVGIG (reference sequence).

The chain uses TRBV7-9 and TRBJ1-2; the match to TRBD1 covers 9 bases. The V gene's germline CDR1 is SEHNR and CDR2 FQNEAQ (reference sequence). Trimming took 5 bases from V and 8 from J; bases not matched to a gene: 9. CDR3 size: 14 residues. The CDR3 reads CASSPGQGGPGYTF. CDR3 bases: TGTGCCAGCAGCCCGGGACAGGGCGGGCCCGGCTACACCTTC.

The V call is TRBV18, the J call TRBJ1-2, with TRBD1 matching over 10 bases. The junction had 7 bases not matched to a gene; V was cut back by 3 bases and J by 6 bases. This CDR3 has 15 residues. Germline loops: CDR1 KGHSH, CDR2 LQKENI. DNA for the CDR3: TGTGCCAGCTCACCGCTTGACAGGGGGCGGAATGGCTACACCTTC. Amino acids: CASSPLDRGRNGYTF.

This clone was counted once. This rearrangement joins TRBV16 to TRBJ1-1, with D maybe TRBD1 (6 bases). CDR1 and CDR2 from the germline V gene are KGHSY and FQNENV. The CDR3 sequence is 15 residues long. Trimming left V 4 bases short and J 2 bases short, with 14 bases between. CDR3 sequence (DNA): TGTGCCAGCAGCCCAGGGGCCGCTCAAAACACTGAAGCTTTCTTT. Residues: CASSPGAAQNTEAFF.

The V gene is TRBV27, the J gene TRBJ1-2, with D unclear. Trimming took off 4 bases at V and 8 bases at J, with 14 bases between the two ends. Germline CDR1 is MNHEY and CDR2 is SMNVEV (reference sequence). The CDR3 contains 13 residues. In DNA form, the CDR3 reads TGTGCCAGCAGTTCCCTCCTTAGGGAGGGCTACACCTTC. This encodes CASSSLLREGYTF.

CDR3 protein: CASSLITGTGTGEQFF. CDR3 in DNA: TGCGCCAGCAGCTTGATCACCGGGACAGGGACAGGTGAGCAGTTCTTC. The chain uses TRBV5-1 and TRBJ2-1; 9 nucleotides align to TRBD1. Trimming cost V 1 base and J 9 bases; bases outside gene matches: 11. CDR3 length: 16 residues. The germline V gene encodes CDR1 SGHRS and CDR2 YFSETQ.

The chain recombines TRBV4-2 with TRBJ2-6; D gene ambiguous. V was pared by 1 base and J by 15 bases, with 7 bases between. This CDR3 is built from 11 residues. Germline CDR1 reads LGHNA; CDR2 reads YNFKEQ. DNA of the CDR3: TGTGCCAGCAGCCAAGGGCCCGACCTGACTTTC. As protein: CASSQGPDLTF.

This clone was picked up a small number of times. The rearrangement links TRBV7-6 to TRBJ2-3; 7 bases match TRBD1. V trimming: 5 bases; J trimming: 4 bases; junction bases outside the gene matches: 12. This CDR3 contains 16 residues. Germline V lookup: CDR1 SGHVS, CDR2 FNYEAQ. The CDR3 coding sequence is TGTGCCAGCAGCGAAGACAGGGAGCTGAGGGCAGATACGCAGTATTTT. This translates into CASSEDRELRADTQYF.

The rearrangement links TRBV2 to TRBJ2-7, with 10 bases lining up with TRBD1. The CDR3 is made up of 14 amino acids. From germline, CDR1 is SNHLY and CDR2 FYNNEI. The V segment lost 6 bases and the J segment 1 base; nucleotides outside the gene matches: 3. The CDR3 bases are TGTGCCAGCAGGCCGGGACAGGGGTCCTACGAGCAGTACTTC. Its translation: CASRPGQGSYEQYF.

The chain couples TRBV4-3 to TRBJ2-7; TRBD2 aligns across 11 bases. J was trimmed by 5 bases and V by 3 bases; bases with no gene match: 9. Germline loops: CDR1 LGHNA, CDR2 YSLEER. The CDR3 covers 16 residues. The chain's CDR3 is CASSHGLAGGRDEQYF. The CDR3 bases are TGCGCCAGCAGCCATGGCTTAGCGGGAGGGCGTGACGAGCAGTACTTC.

The chain links TRBV9 to TRBJ2-3; D is possibly TRBD2 (5 bases). The V gene lost 1 base and the J gene lost 0 bases, with 9 bases spanning the gap. The CDR3 sequence is 15 residues long. Germline V gene sequence: CDR1 SGDLS, CDR2 YYNGEE. The CDR3 nucleotides are TGTGCCAGCAGCGTAAGCGGAACTAGCACAGATACGCAGTATTTT. Its protein is CASSVSGTSTDTQYF. Full variable domain (outside the CDR3, taken from reference TRBV9 and TRBJ2-3): DSGVTQTPKHLITATGQRVTLRCSPRSGDLSVYWYQQSLDQGLQFLIQYYNGEERAKGNILERFSAQQFPDLHSELNLSSLELGDSALYFCASSVSGTSTDTQYFGPGTRLTVL.

The V call is TRBV5-1, the J call TRBJ2-6; D possibly corresponds to TRBD2 (5 bases). Trimming pared 7 bases from V and 0 bases from J, leaving 14 bases between. The CDR3 spans 16 residues. Germline loops: CDR1 SGHRS, CDR2 YFSETQ. In nucleotides, the CDR3 is TGCGCCAGCGGGGAGAGGGAGAGCTCTGGGGCCAACGTCCTGACTTTC. Translating gives CASGERESSGANVLTF.

The chain carries TRBV7-8 and TRBJ1-5, with D tentatively TRBD1 (5 bases). This CDR3 has 17 residues. The V gene's germline CDR1 is SGHVS and CDR2 FQNEAQ. V lost 4 bases and J 3 bases, leaving 19 bases between the germline ends. The CDR3 DNA reads as TGTGCCAGCAGCTGGGACCGGGACGGGAGCATCAATCAGCCCCAGCATTTT. It is translated as CASSWDRDGSINQPQHF.

The CDR3 sequence: CSAPVVETQYF. For the CDR3, the DNA is TGCAGTGCTCCAGTTGTGGAGACCCAGTACTTC. The chain joins TRBV20-1 to TRBJ2-5; no reliable D call. CDR1 is DFQATT and CDR2 is SNEGSKA in the germline V gene (reference sequence). The V end was cut by 5 bases, the J end by 5 bases, with 9 bases between. This CDR3 has 11 residues.

The chain recombines TRBV18 with TRBJ2-7; no firm D call. This CDR3 region has 12 residues. Trimming took off 5 bases at V and 3 bases at J, with 8 bases between the two ends. Germline loops: CDR1 KGHSH, CDR2 LQKENI. CDR3 amino acids: CASSSLSYEQYF. CDR3 bases: TGTGCCAGCTCAAGTCTGAGCTACGAGCAGTACTTC.

The rearrangement links TRBV29-1 to TRBJ2-5, with 8 bases aligning to TRBD1. This CDR3 contains 14 residues. CDR1 and CDR2 from the germline V gene are SQVTM and ANQGSEA. J was trimmed by 4 bases and V by 3 bases; bases with no gene match: 7. CDR3 residues: CSVDVDRVIETQYF. The CDR3 nucleotides read TGCAGCGTTGACGTGGACAGGGTAATAGAGACCCAGTACTTC.

The J gene is TRBJ1-5, the V gene TRBV6-4; unclear D gene. The CDR3 contains 13 residues. The V gene lost 5 bases and the J gene lost 1 base, with 6 bases spanning the gap. Germline V CDR1 and CDR2: MRHNA, SNTAGT. For the CDR3, the DNA is TGTGCCAGCAGTCCCGAGAGCAATCAGCCCCAGCATTTT. Translation gives CASSPESNQPQHF.

This clone was counted a single time. The chain is built from TRBV4-3 and TRBJ2-1, with a tentative D call TRBD1 (6 bases). Trimming took off 3 bases at V and 2 bases at J, with 17 bases between the two ends. Germline V gene lookup returns CDR1 LGHNA and CDR2 YSLEER. The CDR3 has 17 residues. The CDR3 DNA reads as TGCGCCAGCAGCCAGGGGGTCTCAGGGGATGCCTACAATGAGCAGTTCTTC. Its translation is CASSQGVSGDAYNEQFF.

The genes are TRBV7-8 and TRBJ1-5; TRBD1 might be the D (6 bases). This CDR3 comprises 13 residues. With 4 bases removed from V and 10 bases from J, the gap between germline ends came to 14 bases. Germline lookup yields CDR1 SGHVS and CDR2 FQNEAQ. In DNA, the CDR3 is TGTGCCAGCAGCTCAGAGGGGGTCCAACCCCAGCATTTT. It specifies CASSSEGVQPQHF. The whole variable domain, remainder taken from reference TRBV7-8 and TRBJ1-5, is GAGVSQSPRYKVAKRGQDVALRCDPISGHVSLFWYQQALGQGPEFLTYFQNEAQLDKSGLPSDRFFAERPEGSVSTLKIQRTQQEDSAVYLCASSSEGVQPQHFGDGTRLSIL.

As to this clone: At one of its ends the junction is not consistent with the germline gene, which may arise from a read error. This chain joins TRBV6-5 and TRBJ1-1; no definite D call. Germline V gene lookup returns CDR1 MNHEY and CDR2 SVGAGI. This CDR3 is 11 amino acids long. The CDR3 loop reads CASSYATEAFF. The CDR3 coding sequence is TGTGCCAGCAGTTATGCCACTGAAGCCTTCTTT.

This clone has just one count. The J gene is TRBJ1-4, the V gene TRBV10-1; a weak D match, TRBD1 (5 bases). Germline CDR1 and CDR2: WNHNN and SYGVQD (reference sequence). The CDR3 consists of 14 residues. Trimming took off 3 bases at V and 1 base at J, with 6 bases between the two ends. The DNA for the CDR3 is TGCGCCAGCAGTGACGGGGGAACTAATGAAAAACTGTTTTTT. It translates to CASSDGGTNEKLFF.

V is TRBV5-4 and J is TRBJ2-3, with 9 bases fitting TRBD2. CDR1 and CDR2 from the germline V gene are SGHNT and YYREEE (reference sequence). The CDR3 runs 17 residues. J was trimmed by 4 bases and V by 4 bases; bases with no gene match: 13. This CDR3 reads CASSPTTGTSIPDTQYF. The DNA of the CDR3 is TGTGCCAGCAGCCCCACGACCGGGACTAGCATTCCAGATACGCAGTATTTT.

V is TRBV29-1 and J is TRBJ1-2; tentatively, D is TRBD1 (5 bases). The CDR3 consists of 15 residues. The germline V gene has CDR1 SQVTM and CDR2 ANQGSEA. V lost 0 bases and J lost 1, with 12 bases in between. The CDR3 region is CSVEDVRGYNYGYTF. The DNA for the CDR3 is TGCAGCGTTGAAGATGTTCGGGGGTATAACTATGGCTACACCTTC.

CDR3: CASSLTGQDYGYTF. As DNA, the CDR3 is TGTGCCAGCAGCTTAACGGGACAGGACTATGGCTACACCTTC. The V gene is TRBV7-3, the J gene TRBJ1-2; 8 bases fit TRBD1. Germline V gives CDR1 SGHTA, CDR2 FQGTGA. The CDR3 runs 14 residues. J was trimmed by 3 bases and V by 0 bases; bases with no gene match: 0.